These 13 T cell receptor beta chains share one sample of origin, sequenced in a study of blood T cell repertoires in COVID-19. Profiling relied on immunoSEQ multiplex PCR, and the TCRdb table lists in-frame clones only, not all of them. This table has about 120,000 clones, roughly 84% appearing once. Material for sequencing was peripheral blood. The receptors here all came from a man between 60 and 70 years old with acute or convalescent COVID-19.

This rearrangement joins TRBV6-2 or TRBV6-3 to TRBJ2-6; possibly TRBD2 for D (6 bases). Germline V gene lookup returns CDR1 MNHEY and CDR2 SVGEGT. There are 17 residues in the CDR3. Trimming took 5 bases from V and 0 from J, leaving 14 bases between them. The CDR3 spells CASSPRDGSSGANVLTF. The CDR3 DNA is TGTGCCAGCAGTCCGCGGGACGGTAGCTCTGGGGCCAACGTCCTGACTTTC.

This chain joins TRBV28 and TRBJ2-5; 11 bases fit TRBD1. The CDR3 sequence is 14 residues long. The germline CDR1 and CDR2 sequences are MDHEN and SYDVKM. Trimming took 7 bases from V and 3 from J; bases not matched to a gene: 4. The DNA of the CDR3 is TGTGCCAGCAACCGGGACAGGGGGGAAGAGACCCAGTACTTC. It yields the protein CASNRDRGEETQYF.

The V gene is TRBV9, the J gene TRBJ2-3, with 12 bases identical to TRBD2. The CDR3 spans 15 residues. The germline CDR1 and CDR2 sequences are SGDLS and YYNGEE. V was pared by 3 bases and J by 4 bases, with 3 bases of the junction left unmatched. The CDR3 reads CASSASGRAPDTQYF. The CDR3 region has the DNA TGTGCCAGCAGCGCTAGCGGGAGGGCCCCAGATACGCAGTATTTT.

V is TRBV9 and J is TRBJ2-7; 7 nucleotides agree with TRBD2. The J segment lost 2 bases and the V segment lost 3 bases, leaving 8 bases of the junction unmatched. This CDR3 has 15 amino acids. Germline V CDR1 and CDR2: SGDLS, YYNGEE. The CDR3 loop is CASSAGGYGAYEQYF. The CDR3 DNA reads TGTGCCAGCAGCGCCGGGGGGTACGGGGCCTACGAGCAGTACTTC.

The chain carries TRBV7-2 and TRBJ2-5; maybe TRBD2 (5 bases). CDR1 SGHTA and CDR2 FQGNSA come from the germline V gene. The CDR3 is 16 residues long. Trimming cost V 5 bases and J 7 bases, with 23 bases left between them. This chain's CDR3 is CASSPQRSGTGGTQYF. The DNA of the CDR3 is TGTGCCAGCAGCCCGCAAAGGAGCGGAACCGGAGGGACCCAGTACTTC.

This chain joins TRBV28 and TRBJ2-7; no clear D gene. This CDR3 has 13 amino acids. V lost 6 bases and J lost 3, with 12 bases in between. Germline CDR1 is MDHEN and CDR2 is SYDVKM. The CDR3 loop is CASSEIIDYEQYF. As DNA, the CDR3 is TGTGCCAGCAGCGAAATTATAGACTACGAGCAGTACTTC.

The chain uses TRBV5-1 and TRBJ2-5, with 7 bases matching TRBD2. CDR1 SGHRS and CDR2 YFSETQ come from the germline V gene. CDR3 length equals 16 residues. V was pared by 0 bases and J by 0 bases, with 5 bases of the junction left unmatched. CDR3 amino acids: CASSLALGGYQETQYF. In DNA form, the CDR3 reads TGCGCCAGCAGCTTGGCACTGGGAGGGTACCAAGAGACCCAGTACTTC.

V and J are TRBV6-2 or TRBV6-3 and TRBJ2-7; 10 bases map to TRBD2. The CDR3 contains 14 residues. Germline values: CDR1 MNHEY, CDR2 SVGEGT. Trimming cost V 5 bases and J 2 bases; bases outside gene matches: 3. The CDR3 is CASSRTSGTYEQYF. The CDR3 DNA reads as TGTGCCAGCAGTCGGACTAGCGGAACCTACGAGCAGTACTTC.

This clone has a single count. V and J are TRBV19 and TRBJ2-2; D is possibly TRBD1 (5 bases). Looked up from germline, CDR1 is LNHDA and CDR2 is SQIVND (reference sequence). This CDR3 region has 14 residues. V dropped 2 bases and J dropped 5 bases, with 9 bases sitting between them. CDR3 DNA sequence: TGTGCCAGTAGTATAAGACAGCAAACCGGGGAGCTGTTTTTT. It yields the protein CASSIRQQTGELFF.

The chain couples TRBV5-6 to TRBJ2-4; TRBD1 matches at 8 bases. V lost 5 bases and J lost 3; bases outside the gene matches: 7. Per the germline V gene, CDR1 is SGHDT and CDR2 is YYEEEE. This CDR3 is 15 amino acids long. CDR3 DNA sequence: TGTGCCAGCAGTATTCAACAGGGGGACAAAAACATTCAGTACTTC. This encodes CASSIQQGDKNIQYF.

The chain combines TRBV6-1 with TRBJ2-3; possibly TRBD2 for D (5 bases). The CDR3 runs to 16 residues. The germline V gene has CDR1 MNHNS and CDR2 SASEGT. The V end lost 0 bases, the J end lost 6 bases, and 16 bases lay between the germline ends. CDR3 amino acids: CASSEARVRVRDTQYF. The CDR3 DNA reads TGTGCCAGCAGTGAAGCGCGGGTACGCGTCCGGGATACGCAGTATTTT.

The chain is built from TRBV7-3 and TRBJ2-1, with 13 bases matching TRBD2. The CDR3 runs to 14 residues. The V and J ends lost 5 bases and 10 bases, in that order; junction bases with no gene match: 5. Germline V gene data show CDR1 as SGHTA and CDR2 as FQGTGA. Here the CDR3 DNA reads TGTGCCAGCAGCAAACTAGCGGGAGGGGCGGAGCAGTTCTTC. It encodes CASSKLAGGAEQFF.

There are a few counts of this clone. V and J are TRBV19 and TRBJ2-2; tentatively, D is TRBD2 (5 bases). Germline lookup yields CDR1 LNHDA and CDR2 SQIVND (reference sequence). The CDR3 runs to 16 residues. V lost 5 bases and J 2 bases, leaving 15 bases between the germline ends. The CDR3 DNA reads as TGTGCCAGTAGTCCTGGAGCGGAGAGAAACACCGGGGAGCTGTTTTTT. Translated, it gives CASSPGAERNTGELFF.